One and the same sample provided the 14 T cell receptor beta chains below, sequenced in a study of cytomegalovirus exposure and HLA in healthy donors. PCR amplification relied on 60 Vbeta primers (plus 13 Jbeta primers). The table came from immunoSEQ multiplex PCR; TCRdb's copy has only in-frame clones and leaves some out. The sample carries around 120,000 clones, 65% to 85% recorded once. The sample comprised PBMCs. The receptors were gathered from a man over 45 in good health and CMV-seronegative.

The chain links TRBV4-3 to TRBJ2-7; TRBD1 matches 8 bases. This CDR3 is built from 21 residues. Germline V CDR1 and CDR2: LGHNA, YSLEER. Losses at the gene ends were 0 bases for V and 6 bases for J; bases not matched to a gene: 25. In DNA form, the CDR3 reads TGCGCCAGCAGCCAAGAATATGGGTCCGGGACAGGTAAGCAGCTAAGGGCCGAGCAGTACTTC. Its translation is CASSQEYGSGTGKQLRAEQYF.

This sequence joins TRBV2 and TRBJ2-3; weak D call: TRBD1 (6 bases). The CDR3 is 13 residues long. The V gene's germline CDR1 is SNHLY and CDR2 FYNNEI. Trimming cost V 6 bases and J 3 bases, with 10 bases left between them. The chain's CDR3 is CASSSQGTDTQYF. DNA for the CDR3: TGTGCCAGCAGCTCACAGGGTACAGATACGCAGTATTTT.

The genes are TRBV27 and TRBJ2-3; 8 nucleotides line up with TRBD2. The CDR3 length is 13 residues. The trim removed 10 bases at V and 5 bases at J, leaving 8 bases unmatched. CDR1 and CDR2 from the germline V gene are MNHEY and SMNVEV (reference sequence). CDR3 in DNA: TGTGCCACCGACGGGGGGGCAGGAGATACGCAGTATTTT. As protein: CATDGGAGDTQYF.

Turning to this clone: At one end, the junction sequence differs from germline, possibly due to a read error. The DNA of the CDR3 is TGTGCCAGCAGCACCCGGGACAGGGCTAAGGAAAAACTGTTTTTT. Translation gives CASSTRDRAKEKLFF. This sequence joins TRBV9 and TRBJ1-4; 9 bases map to TRBD1. Germline V lookup: CDR1 SGDLS, CDR2 YYNGEE. The CDR3 is 15 amino acids. The variable domain in full, with the rest retrieved from reference TRBV9 and TRBJ1-4, is DSGVTQTPKHLITATGQRVTLRCSPRSGDLSVYWYQQSLDQGLQFLIQYYNGEERAKGNILERFSAQQFPDLHSELNLSSLELGDSALYFCASSTRDRAKEKLFFGSGTQLSVL.

This clone was found once. The chain joins TRBV5-4 to TRBJ2-3; D might be TRBD2 (6 bases). Per the germline V gene, CDR1 is SGHNT and CDR2 is YYREEE (reference sequence). The germline V and J ends were trimmed by 4 bases and 8 bases, with 11 bases remaining between them. CDR3 length: 12 amino acids. The CDR3 region has the DNA TGTGCCAGCAGCCCGGGACTCGGTACGCAGTATTTT. This codes for CASSPGLGTQYF.

V and J are TRBV28 and TRBJ2-3; D is perhaps TRBD2 (6 bases). Germline lookup yields CDR1 MDHEN and CDR2 SYDVKM. V lost 7 bases to trimming and J lost 0 bases, with 14 bases between them. The CDR3 length is 15 residues. This CDR3 reads CASTPGVVSTDTQYF. The CDR3 DNA follows: TGTGCCAGCACACCGGGGGTCGTCAGCACAGATACGCAGTATTTT.

The chain carries TRBV9 and TRBJ2-5; weak D call: TRBD1 (6 bases). CDR1 SGDLS and CDR2 YYNGEE come from the germline V gene. This CDR3 comprises 14 residues. The germline V and J ends were trimmed by 1 base and 3 bases, with 10 bases remaining between them. This CDR3 reads CASSVSPGEETQYF. CDR3 nucleotides: TGTGCCAGCAGCGTATCGCCAGGGGAAGAGACCCAGTACTTC.

The rearrangement joins TRBV2 to TRBJ2-7; TRBD1 aligns across 9 bases. This CDR3 is 15 amino acids long. Trimming took 5 bases from V and 3 from J; bases not matched to a gene: 8. CDR1 SNHLY and CDR2 FYNNEI come from the germline V gene. This CDR3 reads CASSPQTGGFYEQYF. The CDR3, as DNA: TGTGCCAGCAGTCCTCAGACAGGGGGATTCTACGAGCAGTACTTC. Filled out from reference TRBV2 and TRBJ2-7, the complete variable domain reads EPEVTQTPSHQVTQMGQEVILRCVPISNHLYFYWYRQILGQKVEFLVSFYNNEISEKSEIFDDQFSVERPDGSNFTLKIRSTKLEDSAMYFCASSPQTGGFYEQYFGPGTRLTVT.

The J gene is TRBJ1-1, the V gene TRBV5-1, with TRBD1 matching over 8 bases. The CDR3 consists of 16 residues. V shed 7 bases and J 1 base; nucleotides not matched to a gene: 12. CDR1 is SGHRS, CDR2 YFSETQ, per germline. In DNA, the CDR3 is TGCGCCAGCGGAATCTACAGGGGGAGCAAGAACACTGAAGCTTTCTTT. Its translation: CASGIYRGSKNTEAFF.

This clone is a singleton in its sample. The rearrangement uses TRBV7-9 and TRBJ2-2, with D maybe TRBD1 (6 bases). CDR3 length: 14 amino acids. Germline loops: CDR1 SEHNR, CDR2 FQNEAQ (reference sequence). V was trimmed by 4 bases and J by 1 base, leaving 7 bases between them. The CDR3: CASSWDMNTGELFF. The DNA of the CDR3 is TGTGCCAGCAGCTGGGACATGAACACCGGGGAGCTGTTTTTT.

The V call is TRBV5-1, the J call TRBJ1-2; no definite D call. The germline CDR1 and CDR2 sequences are SGHRS and YFSETQ. V was clipped by 4 bases and J by 2 bases, with 15 bases between them. The CDR3 runs to 15 residues. The chain's CDR3 is CASSPEGTTNYGYTF. For the CDR3, the DNA is TGCGCCAGCAGCCCCGAGGGCACCACAAACTATGGCTACACCTTC.

This clone was seen more than once but under ten times. The chain links TRBV5-1 to TRBJ2-7; 11 nucleotides match TRBD2. The CDR3 totals 16 residues. The J segment lost 3 bases and the V segment lost 0 bases, leaving 5 bases of the junction unmatched. Germline V gives CDR1 SGHRS, CDR2 YFSETQ. CDR3 sequence: CASSLDRTSGLYEQYF. In nucleotides, the CDR3 is TGCGCCAGCAGCTTGGATCGGACTAGCGGGCTCTACGAGCAGTACTTC. The complete variable domain, with remaining parts taken from reference TRBV5-1 and TRBJ2-7, reads KAGVTQTPRYLIKTRGQQVTLSCSPISGHRSVSWYQQTPGQGLQFLFEYFSETQRNKGNFPGRFSGRQFSNSRSEMNVSTLELGDSALYLCASSLDRTSGLYEQYFGPGTRLTVT.

This sequence joins TRBV6-4 and TRBJ2-3, with D maybe TRBD1 (5 bases). This CDR3 is 15 amino acids long. Germline-derived CDR1 and CDR2 are MRHNA and SNTAGT. Trimming took off 5 bases at V and 0 bases at J, with 12 bases between the two ends. The CDR3 spells CASSRQISSTDTQYF. The CDR3 nucleotides read TGTGCCAGCAGTCGACAGATTTCTAGCACAGATACGCAGTATTTT.

This clone was detected a few times. The chain employs TRBV28 and TRBJ1-5; D not certain. The CDR3 is 12 amino acids. Germline V lookup: CDR1 MDHEN, CDR2 SYDVKM. V gave up 6 bases and J gave up 6 bases, with 9 bases separating them. The CDR3 DNA reads TGTGCCAGCAGGGGAGGGTTTCAGCCCCAGCATTTT. Translated, it gives CASRGGFQPQHF.